This TCR beta chain comes out of a study of blood T cells in healthy people across ages. As to this clonotype: Its specificity is unknown.

Study conclusions and caveats: Naive T cell percentage and TCR beta diversity correlated strongly.

Primers used in a second PCR of roughly 6 to 11 cycles were a sample-barcoded 5' primer and a J-beta primer mix. Through a template-switch adaptor with 12 random nucleotides, each cDNA molecule received a tag. TCRdb reanalysed the 5' RACE reads using MiXCR and keeps one entry per CDR3 protein. The table lists approximately 810,000 distinct CDR3 sequences, around 30% of them singletons, with 17% in the top ten. CDR3 length: 15 residues. Germline values: CDR1 SNHLY, CDR2 FYNNEI. Trimming shortened V by 7 bases and J by 0 bases, and 10 bases separated the two germline ends. The V call is TRBV2, the J call TRBJ1-6; the D is unclear. The sequence was obtained from a woman of 80 years or more in good health. Sequences were obtained from blood. Here the CDR3 DNA reads TGTGCCAGCACTGACGCTTCCTCCTATAATTCACCCCTCCACTTT. Translating gives CASTDASSYNSPLHF.